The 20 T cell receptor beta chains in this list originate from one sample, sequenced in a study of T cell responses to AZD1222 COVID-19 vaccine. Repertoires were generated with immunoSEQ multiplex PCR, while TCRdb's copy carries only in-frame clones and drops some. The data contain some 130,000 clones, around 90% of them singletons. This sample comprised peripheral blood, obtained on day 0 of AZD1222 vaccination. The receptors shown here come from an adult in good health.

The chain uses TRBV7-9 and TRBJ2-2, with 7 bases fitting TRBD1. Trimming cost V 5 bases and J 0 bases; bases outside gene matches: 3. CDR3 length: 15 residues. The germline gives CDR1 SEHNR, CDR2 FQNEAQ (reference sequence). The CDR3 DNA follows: TGTGCCAGCAGCCCAGGGGGTCCGAACACCGGGGAGCTGTTTTTT. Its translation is CASSPGGPNTGELFF.

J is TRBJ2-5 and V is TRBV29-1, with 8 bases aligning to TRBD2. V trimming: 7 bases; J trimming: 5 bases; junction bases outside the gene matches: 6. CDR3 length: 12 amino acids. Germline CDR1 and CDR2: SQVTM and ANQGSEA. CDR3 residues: CSAGRAGETQYF. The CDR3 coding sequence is TGCAGCGCCGGGAGGGCGGGGGAGACCCAGTACTTC. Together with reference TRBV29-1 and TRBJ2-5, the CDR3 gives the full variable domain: SAVISQKPSRDICQRGTSLTIQCQVDSQVTMMFWYRQQPGQSLTLIATANQGSEATYESGFVIDKFPISRPNLTFSTLTVSNMSPEDSSIYLCSAGRAGETQYFGPGTRLLVL.

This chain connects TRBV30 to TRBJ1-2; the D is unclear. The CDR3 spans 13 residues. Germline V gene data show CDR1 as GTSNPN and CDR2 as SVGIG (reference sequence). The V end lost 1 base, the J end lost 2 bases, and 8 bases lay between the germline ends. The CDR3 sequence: CAWSGRRNYGYTF. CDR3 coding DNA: TGTGCCTGGAGTGGACGGAGAAACTATGGCTACACCTTC.

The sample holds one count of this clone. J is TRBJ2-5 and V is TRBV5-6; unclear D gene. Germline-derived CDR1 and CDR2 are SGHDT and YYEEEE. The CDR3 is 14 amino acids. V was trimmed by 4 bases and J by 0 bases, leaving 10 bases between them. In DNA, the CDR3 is TGTGCCAGCAGCCGCTGGGCGTACCAAGAGACCCAGTACTTC. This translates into CASSRWAYQETQYF.

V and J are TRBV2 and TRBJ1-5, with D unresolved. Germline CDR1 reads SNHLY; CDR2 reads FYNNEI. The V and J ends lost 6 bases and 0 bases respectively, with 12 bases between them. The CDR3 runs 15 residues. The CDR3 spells CASRGAHNSNQPQHF. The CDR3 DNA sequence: TGTGCCAGCAGAGGTGCCCACAATAGCAATCAGCCCCAGCATTTT. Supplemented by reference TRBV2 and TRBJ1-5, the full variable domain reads EPEVTQTPSHQVTQMGQEVILRCVPISNHLYFYWYRQILGQKVEFLVSFYNNEISEKSEIFDDQFSVERPDGSNFTLKIRSTKLEDSAMYFCASRGAHNSNQPQHFGDGTRLSIL.

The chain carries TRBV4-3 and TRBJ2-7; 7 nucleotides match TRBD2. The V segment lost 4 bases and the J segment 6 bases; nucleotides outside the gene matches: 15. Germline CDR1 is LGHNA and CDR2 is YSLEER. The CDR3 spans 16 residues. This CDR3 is CASSPRLGAGAREQYF. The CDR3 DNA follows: TGCGCCAGCAGCCCGCGTCTAGGGGCGGGAGCTCGCGAGCAGTACTTC.

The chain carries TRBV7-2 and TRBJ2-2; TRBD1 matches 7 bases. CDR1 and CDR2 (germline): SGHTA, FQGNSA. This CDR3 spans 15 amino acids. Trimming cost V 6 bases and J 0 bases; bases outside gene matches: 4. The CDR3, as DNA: TGTGCCAGCAGTCGGGACAGAACGAACACCGGGGAGCTGTTTTTT. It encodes CASSRDRTNTGELFF.

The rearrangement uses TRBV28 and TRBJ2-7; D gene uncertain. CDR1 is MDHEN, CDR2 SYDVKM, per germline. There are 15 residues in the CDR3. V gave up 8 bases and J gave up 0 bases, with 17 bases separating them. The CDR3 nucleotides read TGTGCCAGCGCACTCACGCTATCCTACTCCTACGAGCAGTACTTC. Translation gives CASALTLSYSYEQYF. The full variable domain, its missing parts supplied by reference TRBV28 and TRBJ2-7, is DVKVTQSSRYLVKRTGEKVFLECVQDMDHENMFWYRQDPGLGLRLIYFSYDVKMKEKGDIPEGYSVSREKKERFSLILESASTNQTSMYLCASALTLSYSYEQYFGPGTRLTVT.

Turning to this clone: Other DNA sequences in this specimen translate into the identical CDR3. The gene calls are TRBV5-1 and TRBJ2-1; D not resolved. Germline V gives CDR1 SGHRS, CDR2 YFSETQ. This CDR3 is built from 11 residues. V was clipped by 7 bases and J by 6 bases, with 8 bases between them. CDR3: CASAQANEQFF. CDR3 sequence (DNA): TGCGCCAGCGCTCAGGCCAATGAGCAGTTCTTC.

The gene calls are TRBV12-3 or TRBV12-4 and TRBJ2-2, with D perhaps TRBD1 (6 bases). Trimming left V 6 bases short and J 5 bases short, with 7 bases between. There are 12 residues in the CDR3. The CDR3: CASRQGTGELFF. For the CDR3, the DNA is TGTGCCAGCAGGCAGGGGACCGGGGAGCTGTTTTTT.

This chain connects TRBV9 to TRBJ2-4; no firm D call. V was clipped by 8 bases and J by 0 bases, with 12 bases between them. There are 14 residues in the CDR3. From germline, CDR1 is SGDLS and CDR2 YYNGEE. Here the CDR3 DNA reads TGTGCCAGTACTGCCGGGCTAGCCAAAAACATTCAGTACTTC. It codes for CASTAGLAKNIQYF.

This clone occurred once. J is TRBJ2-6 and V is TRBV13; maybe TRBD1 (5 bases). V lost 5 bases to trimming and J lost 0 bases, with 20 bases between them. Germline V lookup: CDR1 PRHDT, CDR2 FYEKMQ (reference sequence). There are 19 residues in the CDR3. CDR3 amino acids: CASSLSFRTTLSGANVLTF. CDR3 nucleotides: TGTGCCAGCAGCCTATCTTTTAGGACAACGCTCTCTGGGGCCAACGTCCTGACTTTC.

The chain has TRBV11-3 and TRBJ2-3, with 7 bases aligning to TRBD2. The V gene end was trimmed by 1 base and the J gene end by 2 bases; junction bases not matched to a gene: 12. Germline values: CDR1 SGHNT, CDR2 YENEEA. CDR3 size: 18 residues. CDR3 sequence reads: CASSLVTLAGRPTDTQYF. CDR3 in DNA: TGTGCCAGCAGCTTAGTGACATTAGCGGGTCGACCCACAGATACGCAGTATTTT.

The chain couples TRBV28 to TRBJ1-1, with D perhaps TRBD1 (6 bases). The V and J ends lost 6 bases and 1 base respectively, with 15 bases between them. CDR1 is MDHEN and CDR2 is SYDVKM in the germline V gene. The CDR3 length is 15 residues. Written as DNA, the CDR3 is TGTGCCAGCAGCTCCTGGGGGGGCCGGAACACTGAAGCTTTCTTT. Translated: CASSSWGGRNTEAFF.

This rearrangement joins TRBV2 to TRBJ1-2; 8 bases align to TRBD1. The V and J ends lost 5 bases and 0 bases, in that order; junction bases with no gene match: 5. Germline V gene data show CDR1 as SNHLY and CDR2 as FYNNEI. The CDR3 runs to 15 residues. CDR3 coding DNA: TGTGCCAGCAGTATCGGACAGGGCTCTAACTATGGCTACACCTTC. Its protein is CASSIGQGSNYGYTF.

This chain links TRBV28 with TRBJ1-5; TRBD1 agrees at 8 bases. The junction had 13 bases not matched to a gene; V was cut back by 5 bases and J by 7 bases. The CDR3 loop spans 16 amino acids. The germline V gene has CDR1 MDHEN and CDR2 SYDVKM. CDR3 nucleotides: TGTGCCAGCAGTCCAAATACTGGACAGGGACGGCAGCCCCAGCATTTT. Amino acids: CASSPNTGQGRQPQHF.

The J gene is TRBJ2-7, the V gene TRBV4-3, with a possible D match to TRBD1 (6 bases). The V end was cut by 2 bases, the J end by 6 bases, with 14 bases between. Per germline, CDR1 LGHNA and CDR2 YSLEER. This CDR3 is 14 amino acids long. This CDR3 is CASSQHRELGEQYF. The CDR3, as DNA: TGCGCCAGCAGCCAACACAGGGAGCTGGGCGAGCAGTACTTC.

CDR3 amino acids: CASSRQIGEQYF. CDR3 nucleotides: TGTGCCAGCAGCCGACAGATCGGCGAGCAGTACTTC. The chain employs TRBV6-2 or TRBV6-3 and TRBJ2-7, with a possible D match to TRBD1 (5 bases). The CDR3 length is 12 residues. Germline-derived CDR1 and CDR2 are MNHEY and SVGEGT. Trimming took 6 bases from V and 6 from J, leaving 12 bases between them.

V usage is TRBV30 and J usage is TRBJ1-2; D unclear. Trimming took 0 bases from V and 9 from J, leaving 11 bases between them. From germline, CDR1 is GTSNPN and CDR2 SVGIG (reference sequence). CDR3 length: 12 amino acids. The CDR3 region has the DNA TGTGCCTGGAGTGTTTCCCAAAATAGCTACACCTTC. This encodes CAWSVSQNSYTF.

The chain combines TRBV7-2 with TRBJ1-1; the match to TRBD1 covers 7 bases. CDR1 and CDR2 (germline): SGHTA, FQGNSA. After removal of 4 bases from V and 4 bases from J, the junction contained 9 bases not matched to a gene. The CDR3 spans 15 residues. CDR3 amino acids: CASSSETGYFTEAFF. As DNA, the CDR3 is TGTGCCAGCAGCTCCGAGACAGGGTATTTCACTGAAGCTTTCTTT.